These 29 T cell receptor beta chains came from one sample sequenced in a study of blood T cell repertoires in COVID-19. The method was immunoSEQ multiplex PCR; TCRdb's version includes in-frame clones alone and lacks a portion of them. Among 80,000 to 95,000 clones listed, approximately 81% were seen once. The specimen sequenced was peripheral blood. The source of these receptors is an elderly man with acute or convalescent COVID-19.

The chain has TRBV19 and TRBJ1-2; D is possibly TRBD1 (6 bases). Deletions cut 0 bases from V and 10 bases from J, with 9 bases between. The length of the CDR3 is 12 residues. The V gene's germline CDR1 is LNHDA and CDR2 SQIVND (reference sequence). Written as DNA, the CDR3 is TGTGCCAGTAGTATAGAATGGGGACACTACACCTTC. This translates into CASSIEWGHYTF.

This chain uses TRBV30 with TRBJ2-7; 7 bases align to TRBD2. Germline CDR1 and CDR2: GTSNPN and SVGIG (reference sequence). CDR3 length: 12 amino acids. V lost 1 base to trimming and J lost 4 bases; unmatched junction nucleotides: 1. Here the CDR3 reads CAWSGGGYEQYF. The CDR3 nucleotides read TGTGCCTGGAGTGGGGGGGGTTACGAGCAGTACTTC.

V is TRBV5-1 and J is TRBJ1-4; tentative D call: TRBD1 (5 bases). The germline V gene has CDR1 SGHRS and CDR2 YFSETQ. The CDR3 spans 14 residues. Between the trimmed V and J ends, which lost 0 bases and 8 bases, there was a span of 11 bases. CDR3 sequence: CASSLGQGWEKLFF. The DNA of the CDR3 is TGCGCCAGCAGCTTGGGCCAGGGATGGGAAAAACTGTTTTTT.

The chain employs TRBV10-2 and TRBJ2-7, with 7 bases matching TRBD2. Germline values: CDR1 WSHSY, CDR2 SAAADI. Unmatched junction bases numbered 4, after V lost 0 bases and J lost 5 bases. This CDR3 has 14 amino acids. For the CDR3, the DNA is TGCGCCAGCAGTGAGTCTGGGGGGGGAAACGAGCAGTACTTC. It yields the protein CASSESGGGNEQYF.

This clone was detected only once. This chain links TRBV19 with TRBJ2-3; D is undetermined. Germline V gene lookup returns CDR1 LNHDA and CDR2 SQIVND (reference sequence). V lost 4 bases and J lost 3, with 11 bases in between. The CDR3 runs to 14 residues. This chain's CDR3 is CASSKNPVTDTQYF. The CDR3 DNA reads as TGTGCCAGTAGTAAGAACCCAGTTACAGATACGCAGTATTTT.

The chain is built from TRBV7-9 and TRBJ2-4; 7 bases agree with TRBD1. CDR1 and CDR2 from the germline V gene are SEHNR and FQNEAQ (reference sequence). The CDR3 is 16 residues long. The J segment lost 1 base and the V segment lost 3 bases, leaving 6 bases of the junction unmatched. The CDR3 is CASSFLQGVAKNIQYF. The CDR3 DNA reads as TGTGCCAGCAGCTTTCTTCAGGGGGTTGCCAAAAACATTCAGTACTTC.

The chain links TRBV5-8 to TRBJ1-2, with TRBD1 matching 9 bases. With V trimmed by 4 bases and J by 1 base, 8 bases remained unmatched. The CDR3 totals 16 residues. CDR1 is SGHTS and CDR2 is YDEGEE in the germline V gene. This chain's CDR3 is CASSSSGTGINYGYTF. The CDR3 region has the DNA TGTGCCAGCAGCAGCTCCGGGACAGGGATTAACTATGGCTACACCTTC. Variable domain in full (rest from reference TRBV5-8 and TRBJ1-2): EAGVTQSPTHLIKTRGQQATLRCSPISGHTSVYWYQQALGLGLQFLLWYDEGEERNRGNFPPRFSGRQFPNYSSELNVNALELEDSALYLCASSSSGTGINYGYTFGSGTRLTVV.

This clone showed up just a few times. The J gene is TRBJ2-1, the V gene TRBV7-3; D is perhaps TRBD1 (7 bases). Germline CDR1 SGHTA, CDR2 FQGTGA. V was cut by 5 bases and J by 10 bases, with 12 bases left in between. The CDR3 runs 12 residues. DNA for the CDR3: TGTGCCAGCAGCCCAGGGGGAGGAGAGCAGTTCTTC. This sequence encodes CASSPGGGEQFF. The full variable domain, rest sourced from reference TRBV7-3 and TRBJ2-1, is GAGVSQTPSNKVTEKGKYVELRCDPISGHTALYWYRQSLGQGPEFLIYFQGTGAADDSGLPNDRFFAVRPEGSVSTLKIQRTERGDSAVYLCASSPGGGEQFFGPGTRLTVL.

The chain employs TRBV21-1 and TRBJ2-4; TRBD1, the D gene given by the table, was not confirmed from the DNA. TRBV21-1 is a listed pseudogene. There are 20 residues in the CDR3. The CDR3 region has the DNA TGTGCCAGCAGCAAAGCGCAATTTTCAGGGTTTCTACTAGCCAAAAACATTCAGTACTTC. Residues: CASSKAQFSGFLLAKNIQYF.

This clone was recorded a few times. The chain uses TRBV5-4 and TRBJ1-2, with a weak D call TRBD1 (6 bases). The germline V and J ends were trimmed by 3 bases and 1 base, with 19 bases remaining between them. The germline V gene encodes CDR1 SGHNT and CDR2 YYREEE (reference sequence). The CDR3 totals 17 residues. This chain's CDR3 is CASSSSLRDTLNYGYTF. CDR3 DNA sequence: TGTGCCAGCAGCTCATCTCTCAGGGACACCCTTAACTATGGCTACACCTTC.

The sample holds a few counts of this clone. The chain is built from TRBV4-2 and TRBJ2-2; the D is unclear. From germline, CDR1 is LGHNA and CDR2 YNFKEQ. Trimming removed 2 bases from V and 0 bases from J, with 10 bases in between. CDR3 length equals 16 residues. The CDR3 DNA follows: TGTGCCAGCAGCCAAATCCCACTTCCGAACACCGGGGAGCTGTTTTTT. Residues: CASSQIPLPNTGELFF.

With respect to this clone: Distinct nucleotide sequences in the sample also encode this CDR3. The CDR3 DNA reads TGTGCCAGCAGCTTACGAGGAGGGGCGCCTTGGGAGCAGTACTTC. Residues: CASSLRGGAPWEQYF. The chain is built from TRBV7-2 and TRBJ2-7; TRBD2 might be the D (6 bases). Trimming pared 2 bases from V and 7 bases from J, leaving 18 bases between. This CDR3 has 15 amino acids. Germline V gene lookup returns CDR1 SGHTA and CDR2 FQGNSA.

CDR3 amino acids: CASSQSGGGGKKNIQYF. Written as DNA, the CDR3 is TGTGCCAGCAGCCAATCGGGGGGAGGTGGTAAAAAAAACATTCAGTACTTC. This chain joins TRBV3-1 (or the pseudogene TRBV3-2) and TRBJ2-4; 7 positions agree with TRBD2. The CDR3 is made up of 17 amino acids. V was pared by 2 bases and J by 4 bases, with 11 bases of the junction left unmatched. Germline assignment: CDR1 LGHDT and CDR2 YNNKEL (reference sequence).

CDR3 loop: CASSRLGVGPAIYEQYF. CDR3 in DNA: TGTGCCAGCAGCCGCCTGGGAGTAGGTCCGGCGATCTACGAGCAGTACTTC. V is TRBV28 and J is TRBJ2-7; a possible D gene is TRBD2 (5 bases). This CDR3 region has 17 residues. V lost 6 bases to trimming and J lost 3 bases, with 24 bases between them. Germline-derived CDR1 and CDR2 are MDHEN and SYDVKM.

This clone appeared once. The chain uses TRBV15 and TRBJ2-7, with 10 bases fitting TRBD2. The CDR3 length is 16 residues. V shed 0 bases, J shed 6 bases, and the junction held 8 bases outside the gene matches. The germline gives CDR1 LNHNV, CDR2 YYDKDF (reference sequence). The chain's CDR3 is CATSRDRGLAFSEQYF. CDR3 nucleotides: TGTGCCACCAGCAGAGACAGGGGACTAGCGTTTTCCGAGCAGTACTTC.

This clone was recorded a few times. The chain has TRBV6-5 and TRBJ1-6, with D perhaps matching TRBD1 (5 bases). The germline V gene encodes CDR1 MNHEY and CDR2 SVGAGI. Trimming removed 6 bases from V and 9 bases from J, with 9 bases in between. The CDR3 is made up of 12 amino acids. This CDR3 reads CASRAGGSPLHF. The CDR3 DNA follows: TGTGCCAGCAGAGCCGGGGGTTCACCCCTCCACTTT.

The J gene is TRBJ2-5, the V gene TRBV29-1; TRBD2 is a possible D gene (5 bases). This CDR3 has 13 residues. V was pared by 8 bases and J by 5 bases, with 18 bases between. Germline loops: CDR1 SQVTM, CDR2 ANQGSEA. Here the CDR3 reads CSSYGAATETQYF. DNA for the CDR3: TGCAGCTCCTACGGAGCGGCCACGGAGACCCAGTACTTC.

This chain joins TRBV6-5 and TRBJ2-7; D ambiguous. Germline CDR1 reads MNHEY; CDR2 reads SVGAGI. The CDR3 consists of 14 residues. The V end was cut by 4 bases, the J end by 0 bases, with 10 bases between. The DNA for the CDR3 is TGTGCCAGCAGTTCGCACAGATACTCCTACGAGCAGTACTTC. Translated: CASSSHRYSYEQYF.

The chain is built from TRBV27 and TRBJ2-3, with D unresolved. V was pared by 7 bases and J by 0 bases, with 11 bases between. Germline loops: CDR1 MNHEY, CDR2 SMNVEV (reference sequence). CDR3 length: 14 amino acids. CDR3 sequence: CASNAYPSTDTQYF. Written as DNA, the CDR3 is TGTGCCAGCAATGCCTACCCTAGCACAGATACGCAGTATTTT.

This clone occurred once. The gene calls are TRBV25-1 and TRBJ2-2; maybe TRBD2 (5 bases). The germline V gene encodes CDR1 MGHDK and CDR2 SYGVNS. This CDR3 comprises 15 residues. V was trimmed by 3 bases and J by 0 bases, leaving 8 bases between them. The CDR3 reads CASSDPGANTGELFF. CDR3 nucleotide sequence: TGTGCCAGCAGTGATCCCGGGGCGAACACCGGGGAGCTGTTTTTT.

V usage is TRBV6-5 and J usage is TRBJ1-4; D remains ambiguous. With 2 bases removed from V and 0 bases from J, the gap between germline ends came to 10 bases. Germline V gene lookup returns CDR1 MNHEY and CDR2 SVGAGI. The CDR3 extends over 16 amino acids. In nucleotides, the CDR3 is TGTGCCAGCAGTTACGGGCAGGCCGCAACTAATGAAAAACTGTTTTTT. It encodes CASSYGQAATNEKLFF.

The V call is TRBV7-3, the J call TRBJ1-2; possible D gene TRBD1, 5 bases. Germline V gene lookup returns CDR1 SGHTA and CDR2 FQGTGA. V was cut by 5 bases and J by 1 base, with 8 bases left in between. The CDR3 contains 13 residues. CDR3 sequence reads: CASSAGNNYGYTF. The CDR3, as DNA: TGTGCCAGCAGCGCAGGGAATAACTATGGCTACACCTTC.

The V gene is TRBV5-4, the J gene TRBJ2-7; possible D gene TRBD2, 5 bases. Germline CDR1 reads SGHNT; CDR2 reads YYREEE (reference sequence). The CDR3 runs to 15 residues. Trimming took off 1 base at V and 5 bases at J, with 16 bases between the two ends. DNA for the CDR3: TGTGCCAGCAGCTTGATTGAGGAGGCGAAGGACGAGCAGTACTTC. It encodes CASSLIEEAKDEQYF.

This clone was found a few times. Germline is not matched at one junction end, which may reflect a read error. CDR3 residues: CASSEGPLVF. As DNA, the CDR3 is TGTGCCAGCAGTGAAGGGCCTCTAGTCTTC. The chain employs TRBV2 and TRBJ2-1; D unclear. The CDR3 consists of 10 residues. The germline CDR1 and CDR2 sequences are SNHLY and FYNNEI. Full variable domain (rest looked up from reference TRBV2 and TRBJ2-1): EPEVTQTPSHQVTQMGQEVILRCVPISNHLYFYWYRQILGQKVEFLVSFYNNEISEKSEIFDDQFSVERPDGSNFTLKIRSTKLEDSAMYFCASSEGPLVFGPGTRLTVL.

This chain connects TRBV5-5 to TRBJ1-4; no firm D call. The germline gives CDR1 SGHKS, CDR2 YYEKEE (reference sequence). The CDR3 contains 13 residues. V was trimmed by 3 bases and J by 2 bases, leaving 5 bases between them. As DNA, the CDR3 is TGTGCCAGCAGCTCAGTGACTAATGAAAAACTGTTTTTT. This sequence encodes CASSSVTNEKLFF.

The chain has TRBV5-5 and TRBJ1-2, with a weak D call TRBD1 (5 bases). In germline, CDR1 is SGHKS, CDR2 YYEKEE (reference sequence). The V end was cut by 0 bases, the J end by 4 bases, with 13 bases between. The CDR3 covers 15 residues. The CDR3 spells CASSLAAGYAYGYTF. In nucleotides, the CDR3 is TGTGCCAGCAGCTTGGCCGCAGGGTACGCCTATGGCTACACCTTC.

By share of the sample, this clone is medium-sized. The rearrangement uses TRBV7-9 and TRBJ2-7; D perhaps matches TRBD2 (7 bases). The germline V gene has CDR1 SEHNR and CDR2 FQNEAQ (reference sequence). The length of the CDR3 is 14 residues. Trimming stripped 3 bases from V and 4 bases from J, with 13 bases between. CDR3 sequence: CASSLIGGAYEQYF. CDR3 DNA sequence: TGTGCCAGCAGCTTGATAGGGGGGGCTTACGAGCAGTACTTC. Full variable domain (missing parts from reference TRBV7-9 and TRBJ2-7): DTGVSQNPRHKITKRGQNVTFRCDPISEHNRLYWYRQTLGQGPEFLTYFQNEAQLEKSRLLSDRFSAERPKGSFSTLEIQRTEQGDSAMYLCASSLIGGAYEQYFGPGTRLTVT.

V gene TRBV2 combines with J gene TRBJ1-5, with 10 positions matching TRBD1. The CDR3 spans 15 residues. Germline values: CDR1 SNHLY, CDR2 FYNNEI. The trim removed 6 bases at V and 1 base at J, leaving 3 bases unmatched. CDR3 protein: CASRDRGLSNQPQHF. Here the CDR3 DNA reads TGTGCCAGCAGAGACAGGGGGCTAAGCAATCAGCCCCAGCATTTT.

This clone has a single count. V gene TRBV5-4 combines with J gene TRBJ2-2; 8 positions match TRBD1. Germline V CDR1 and CDR2: SGHNT, YYREEE (reference sequence). The V segment lost 5 bases and the J segment 2 bases; nucleotides outside the gene matches: 5. The CDR3 covers 15 residues. CDR3 protein: CASRTGTGNTGELFF. CDR3 DNA sequence: TGTGCCAGCAGAACCGGGACAGGAAACACCGGGGAGCTGTTTTTT.